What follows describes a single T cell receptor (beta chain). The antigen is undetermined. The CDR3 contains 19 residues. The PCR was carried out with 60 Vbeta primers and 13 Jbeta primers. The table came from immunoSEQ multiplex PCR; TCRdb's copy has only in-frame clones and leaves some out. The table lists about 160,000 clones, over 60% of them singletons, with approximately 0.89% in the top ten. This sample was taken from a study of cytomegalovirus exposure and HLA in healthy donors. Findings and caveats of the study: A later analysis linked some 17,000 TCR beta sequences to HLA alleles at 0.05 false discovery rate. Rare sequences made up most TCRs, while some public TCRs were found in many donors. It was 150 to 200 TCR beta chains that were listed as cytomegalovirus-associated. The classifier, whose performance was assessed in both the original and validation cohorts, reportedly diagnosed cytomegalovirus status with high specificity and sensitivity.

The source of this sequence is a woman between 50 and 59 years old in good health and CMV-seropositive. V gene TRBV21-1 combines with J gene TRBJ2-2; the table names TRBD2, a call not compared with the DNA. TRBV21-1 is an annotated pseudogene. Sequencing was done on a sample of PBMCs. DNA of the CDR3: TGTGCCAGCAGCCAAAAGACGCGCTCCAGCGGAGCGAACACCGGGGAGCTGTTTTTT. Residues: CASSQKTRSSGANTGELFF.